The entry below describes one TCR beta chain. These data are taken from a study of OX40 agonist ivuxolimab in advanced cancers. TCRdb keeps only in-frame clones here, not all; method: immunoSEQ multiplex PCR. The table lists tens of thousands of clones, around 87% of them singletons, with approximately 1% in the top ten. The junction had 5 bases not matched to a gene; V was cut back by 5 bases and J by 2 bases. This CDR3 has 16 amino acids. Germline V gene lookup returns CDR1 SGHTA and CDR2 FQGTGA. The TCR was taken from an adult with an advanced solid tumor such as melanoma, head and neck, liver or kidney cancer. The starting material was CD4+ or CD8+ T cells sorted from blood, obtained in a trial of the OX40 agonist ivuxolimab. The V and J genes are TRBV7-3 and TRBJ2-2; 10 nucleotides match TRBD2. In DNA, the CDR3 is TGTGCCAGCAGCAACCGACTAGCGGGTAACACCGGGGAGCTGTTTTTT. This translates into CASSNRLAGNTGELFF.